This entry is about one T cell receptor beta chain. Antigen unknown. Primers included in the PCR were 60 Vbeta and 13 Jbeta primers. The assay was immunoSEQ multiplex PCR, and TCRdb's table has in-frame clones only and misses some. The repertoire includes 100,000 to 150,000 clones, around 72% of them detected once, and less than 5% sits in the top ten. The sample is drawn from a study of cytomegalovirus exposure and HLA in healthy donors. Background on the study: From approximately 170 million T cells, an earlier analysis saw roughly 110 million unique TCR beta sequences.

CDR1 MDHEN and CDR2 SYDVKM come from the germline V gene. The CDR3 loop spans 14 amino acids. J lost 3 bases, V lost 4 bases, and 5 bases had no gene match. Study findings and constraints: As a later analysis revealed, most CMV-associated TCR beta chains appeared HLA-restricted. Across donors, presence/absence analyses took sequencing depth to be roughly uniform. CMV serostatus was the sole immune exposure information available.

The sequence derives from a young man in good health and CMV-seronegative. The chain employs TRBV28 and TRBJ1-1; 7 bases agree with TRBD1. Sequenced: PBMCs. In nucleotides, the CDR3 is TGTGCCAGCAGTTCGACAGGGCGGTACACTGAAGCTTTCTTT. Amino acids: CASSSTGRYTEAFF.